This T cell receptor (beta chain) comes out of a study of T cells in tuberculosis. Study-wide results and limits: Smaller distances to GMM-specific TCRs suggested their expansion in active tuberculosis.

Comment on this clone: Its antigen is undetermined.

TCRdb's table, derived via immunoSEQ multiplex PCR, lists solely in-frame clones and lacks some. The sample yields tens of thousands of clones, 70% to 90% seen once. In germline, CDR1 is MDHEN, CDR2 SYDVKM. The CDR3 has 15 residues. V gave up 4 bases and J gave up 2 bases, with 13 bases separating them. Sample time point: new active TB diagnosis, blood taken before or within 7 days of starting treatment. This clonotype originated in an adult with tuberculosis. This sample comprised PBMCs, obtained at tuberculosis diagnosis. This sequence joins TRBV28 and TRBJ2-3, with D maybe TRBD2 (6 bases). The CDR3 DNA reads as TGTGCCAGCAGTTCCGGCGGGGCGTCCACAGATACGCAGTATTTT. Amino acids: CASSSGGASTDTQYF.